One and the same sample provided the 30 T cell receptor beta chains below, sequenced in a study of blood T cell repertoires in COVID-19. Clones were read by immunoSEQ multiplex PCR, and TCRdb kept only the in-frame ones, dropping some. The sample consists of under 300,000 clones, around 90% of them appearing once. Sequenced sample: PBMCs or T cells enriched from blood (not recorded which). All receptors derive from a woman aged 40 to 50 who had recovered from COVID-19.

About this clone itself: At one of its ends the junction is not consistent with the germline gene, which may arise from a read error. The chain uses TRBV4-3 and TRBJ1-2; the match to TRBD1 covers 8 bases. Per the germline V gene, CDR1 is LGHNA and CDR2 is YSLEER. The CDR3 is 16 residues long. Here the CDR3 DNA reads TGCGCCAGCAGCCAAGAAATACGGGACCAGGGGGCGATCTTAACATTC. It translates to CASSQEIRDQGAILTF.

CDR3 nucleotides: TGTGCCTGTGACAGGGCCTCTTCTGGTGGCTACACCTTC. It encodes CACDRASSGGYTF. The rearrangement uses TRBV30 and TRBJ1-2, with 7 bases matching TRBD1. The CDR3 extends over 13 amino acids. V dropped 6 bases and J dropped 7; count of bases not matched to a gene: 11. Germline-derived CDR1 and CDR2 are GTSNPN and SVGIG (reference sequence).

The chain has TRBV7-8 and TRBJ1-2; 9 positions agree with TRBD1. J lost 7 bases, V lost 2 bases, and 2 bases had no gene match. The germline V gene encodes CDR1 SGHVS and CDR2 FQNEAQ. The CDR3 spans 13 residues. CDR3 nucleotide sequence: TGTGCCAGCAGCTTACGACAGGGGGGTGGCTACACCTTC. The encoded protein is CASSLRQGGGYTF.

This chain links TRBV6-4 with TRBJ1-5; 8 bases line up with TRBD1. Per germline, CDR1 MRHNA and CDR2 SNTAGT. The CDR3 has 13 amino acids. After removal of 3 bases from V and 9 bases from J, the junction contained 4 bases not matched to a gene. CDR3 sequence (DNA): TGTGCCAGCAGTGAGACAGGGGAGACGCCCCAGCATTTT. Protein product: CASSETGETPQHF.

The rearrangement joins TRBV11-3 to TRBJ2-1, with a possible D match to TRBD2 (6 bases). Trimming removed 5 bases at V and 5 bases at J, with 16 bases between. The CDR3 runs 15 residues. CDR1 SGHNT and CDR2 YENEEA come from the germline V gene. The CDR3 sequence is CASSPPEERDNEQFF. The CDR3 region has the DNA TGTGCCAGCAGCCCCCCTGAGGAGCGGGACAATGAGCAGTTCTTC.

The V and J genes are TRBV5-6 and TRBJ1-2, with no clear D. Trimming cost V 3 bases and J 8 bases, with 8 bases left between them. CDR3 length equals 11 residues. Germline lookup yields CDR1 SGHDT and CDR2 YYEEEE. CDR3 DNA: TGTGCCAGCAGCTCGGCCGGGGGCTACACCTTC. Encoded protein: CASSSAGGYTF.

The rearrangement uses TRBV27 and TRBJ1-1; 7 bases are a match to TRBD1. The CDR3 totals 14 residues. V lost 3 bases, J lost 8 bases, and 9 bases stayed unmatched. The V gene's germline CDR1 is MNHEY and CDR2 SMNVEV (reference sequence). The chain's CDR3 is CASSFSRQGNEAFF. DNA for the CDR3: TGTGCCAGCAGTTTCTCTAGACAGGGCAACGAAGCTTTCTTT.

This sequence joins TRBV5-1 and TRBJ1-2; D is ambiguous. V lost 5 bases and J 2 bases, leaving 13 bases between the germline ends. The CDR3 covers 14 residues. The germline V gene encodes CDR1 SGHRS and CDR2 YFSETQ. The CDR3 spells CASRPEGGNYGYTF. CDR3 nucleotide sequence: TGCGCCAGCAGACCGGAGGGAGGGAACTATGGCTACACCTTC.

V and J are TRBV7-3 and TRBJ2-7; D is perhaps TRBD1 (5 bases). Trimming cost V 1 base and J 5 bases, with 12 bases left between them. Germline V gene sequence: CDR1 SGHTA, CDR2 FQGTGA. CDR3 length: 14 amino acids. The CDR3 DNA is TGTGCCAGCAGCTTAAATTCGGTAGGGGACGAGCAGTACTTC. Translated, it gives CASSLNSVGDEQYF.

This clone has just one count. The chain joins TRBV29-1 to TRBJ2-6; D unresolved. The ends were cut back, 5 bases at V and 2 bases at J, with 7 bases in the middle. The CDR3 covers 13 residues. From germline, CDR1 is SQVTM and CDR2 ANQGSEA. The DNA of the CDR3 is TGCAGCGTTCCCTCAGCTGGGGCCAACGTCCTGACTTTC. Encoded protein: CSVPSAGANVLTF.

The rearrangement joins TRBV4-1 to TRBJ2-3, with 8 bases matching TRBD2. Germline assignment: CDR1 MGHRA and CDR2 YSYEKL. The CDR3 runs 18 residues. The junction had 11 bases not matched to a gene; V was cut back by 3 bases and J by 0 bases. The CDR3 nucleotides read TGCGCCAGCAGCCACCGAATTACTAGCGGACGAAGCACAGATACGCAGTATTTT. Its protein is CASSHRITSGRSTDTQYF.

This chain joins TRBV19 and TRBJ1-1, with 7 nucleotides matching TRBD1. CDR1 is LNHDA and CDR2 is SQIVND in the germline V gene (reference sequence). V was clipped by 4 bases and J by 4 bases; unmatched bases: 6. This CDR3 has 14 amino acids. The chain's CDR3 is CASSNRGGRTEAFF. DNA for the CDR3: TGTGCCAGTAGTAACAGGGGTGGTCGCACTGAAGCTTTCTTT.

The V and J genes are TRBV7-3 and TRBJ2-1, with no clear D. This CDR3 region has 14 residues. V was trimmed by 5 bases and J by 9 bases, leaving 17 bases between them. The germline V gene encodes CDR1 SGHTA and CDR2 FQGTGA. The CDR3 spells CASSLKPVPAEQFF. The DNA for the CDR3 is TGTGCCAGCAGCCTAAAACCGGTACCCGCTGAGCAGTTCTTC.

The rearrangement links TRBV6-5 to TRBJ1-2; TRBD1 matches 7 bases. The J segment lost 4 bases and the V segment lost 4 bases, leaving 6 bases of the junction unmatched. Germline lookup yields CDR1 MNHEY and CDR2 SVGAGI. This CDR3 spans 14 amino acids. The CDR3 spells CASSSNRGSYGYTF. The CDR3, as DNA: TGTGCCAGCAGTTCTAACAGGGGATCCTATGGCTACACCTTC.

This rearrangement joins TRBV4-1 to TRBJ2-7; 8 nucleotides agree with TRBD1. Unmatched junction bases numbered 9, after V lost 1 base and J lost 4 bases. The CDR3 contains 16 residues. Germline values: CDR1 MGHRA, CDR2 YSYEKL. The CDR3 DNA reads as TGCGCCAGCAGCCAAGGGGCAGGGGGCGCCGGGTACGAGCAGTACTTC. Amino acids: CASSQGAGGAGYEQYF.

The rearrangement joins TRBV11-1 to TRBJ1-1, with 10 bases lining up with TRBD1. CDR3 size: 15 residues. Germline V lookup: CDR1 SGHAT, CDR2 FQDESV (reference sequence). With V trimmed by 5 bases and J by 5 bases, 8 bases remained unmatched. The CDR3 loop reads CASSPWDRGGTEAFF. The DNA of the CDR3 is TGTGCCAGCAGCCCATGGGACAGGGGAGGTACTGAAGCTTTCTTT.

This chain links TRBV30 with TRBJ1-1, with 9 bases identical to TRBD1. V dropped 8 bases and J dropped 5; count of bases not matched to a gene: 6. The CDR3 is 12 amino acids. Per germline, CDR1 GTSNPN and CDR2 SVGIG (reference sequence). CDR3 residues: CARGTGRTEAFF. The CDR3, as DNA: TGTGCCCGGGGGACAGGGAGGACTGAAGCTTTCTTT.

The chain joins TRBV5-1 to TRBJ2-5, with a weak D call TRBD2 (6 bases). The ends were cut back, 4 bases at V and 2 bases at J, with 12 bases in the middle. CDR3 length: 14 amino acids. Germline CDR1 SGHRS, CDR2 YFSETQ. DNA for the CDR3: TGCGCCAGCAGCCGTGGGGACTTTCAAGAGACCCAGTACTTC. As protein: CASSRGDFQETQYF.

The gene calls are TRBV7-3 and TRBJ1-5; D uncertain. Trimming took 2 bases from V and 3 from J, leaving 5 bases between them. The CDR3 length is 13 residues. Germline loops: CDR1 SGHTA, CDR2 FQGTGA. The CDR3 DNA is TGTGCCAGCAGCTTAGGCAACAATCAGCCCCAGCATTTT. This gives the protein CASSLGNNQPQHF.

The J gene is TRBJ1-1, the V gene TRBV29-1, with 9 bases lining up with TRBD1. The V segment lost 0 bases and the J segment 2 bases; nucleotides outside the gene matches: 7. Looked up from germline, CDR1 is SQVTM and CDR2 is ANQGSEA. The length of the CDR3 is 16 residues. The CDR3 coding sequence is TGCAGCGTTGAAGACCGGGACAGGGATTTTAACACTGAAGCTTTCTTT. It translates to CSVEDRDRDFNTEAFF.

The chain has TRBV2 and TRBJ1-1; D is uncertain. From germline, CDR1 is SNHLY and CDR2 FYNNEI. Trimming pared 3 bases from V and 5 bases from J, leaving 16 bases between. The length of the CDR3 is 15 residues. CDR3 amino acids: CASSDQVGVRTEAFF. The DNA for the CDR3 is TGTGCCAGCAGTGATCAGGTAGGCGTTCGGACTGAAGCTTTCTTT.

This chain links TRBV9 with TRBJ2-5, with a tentative D call TRBD2 (6 bases). The CDR3 is made up of 16 amino acids. V was shortened by 3 bases and J by 4 bases, with 19 bases between the two germline ends. CDR1 SGDLS and CDR2 YYNGEE come from the germline V gene. This chain's CDR3 is CASSASLRAGRETQYF. In DNA, the CDR3 is TGTGCCAGCAGCGCCTCACTTAGGGCGGGGAGAGAGACCCAGTACTTC.

The chain is built from TRBV5-1 and TRBJ2-2; possible D gene TRBD1, 5 bases. There are 15 residues in the CDR3. The ends were cut back, 0 bases at V and 5 bases at J, with 11 bases in the middle. Germline CDR1 is SGHRS and CDR2 is YFSETQ. CDR3: CASSLVSGHTGELFF. The CDR3 DNA reads as TGCGCCAGCAGCTTGGTGTCAGGGCATACCGGGGAGCTGTTTTTT.

The rearrangement links TRBV5-1 to TRBJ1-5; D remains unclear. The V gene lost 4 bases and the J gene lost 1 base, with 12 bases spanning the gap. Germline V lookup: CDR1 SGHRS, CDR2 YFSETQ. This CDR3 region has 15 residues. The CDR3 DNA sequence: TGCGCCAGCAGCGAAGGATCGGGAAGCAATCAGCCCCAGCATTTT. Translating it yields CASSEGSGSNQPQHF.

The chain carries TRBV5-1 and TRBJ2-1; 12 nucleotides agree with TRBD2. The V gene end was trimmed by 6 bases and the J gene end by 8 bases; junction bases not matched to a gene: 9. The CDR3 is 15 residues long. CDR1 is SGHRS, CDR2 YFSETQ, per germline. The CDR3 sequence: CASTYGTSGLDEQFF. The CDR3 DNA is TGCGCCAGCACCTACGGGACTAGCGGGCTGGATGAGCAGTTCTTC.

The rearrangement links TRBV9 to TRBJ1-1; possibly TRBD1 for D (5 bases). The CDR3 totals 14 residues. Germline V gene data show CDR1 as SGDLS and CDR2 as YYNGEE. V was clipped by 3 bases and J by 1 base, with 10 bases between them. CDR3: CASSAGYGNTEAFF. CDR3 DNA: TGTGCCAGCAGCGCAGGGTATGGGAACACTGAAGCTTTCTTT.

The chain has TRBV9 and TRBJ1-5; no clear D gene. The CDR3 covers 13 residues. The ends were cut back, 6 bases at V and 5 bases at J, with 12 bases in the middle. Germline CDR1 and CDR2: SGDLS and YYNGEE. The CDR3 sequence is CASTTASDQPQHF. DNA of the CDR3: TGTGCCAGCACAACAGCTTCGGATCAGCCCCAGCATTTT.

The chain carries TRBV5-1 and TRBJ2-1; perhaps TRBD1 as D (6 bases). This CDR3 contains 13 residues. Looked up from germline, CDR1 is SGHRS and CDR2 is YFSETQ. V shed 4 bases and J shed 9 bases, with 14 bases lying between them. The CDR3: CASSRIQGTEQFF. The CDR3 nucleotides read TGCGCCAGCAGCAGAATACAGGGCACTGAGCAGTTCTTC.

The rearrangement links TRBV27 to TRBJ1-6; no clear D gene. Germline assignment: CDR1 MNHEY and CDR2 SMNVEV (reference sequence). This CDR3 has 14 residues. The V and J ends lost 1 base and 6 bases respectively, with 7 bases between them. CDR3 coding DNA: TGTGCCAGCAGTTTATTGGCGGGTAATTCACCCCTCCACTTT. Residues: CASSLLAGNSPLHF.

V is TRBV5-4 and J is TRBJ1-2; maybe TRBD1 (6 bases). Per germline, CDR1 SGHNT and CDR2 YYREEE (reference sequence). V lost 2 bases, J lost 4 bases, and 15 bases lay in between. The CDR3 extends over 15 amino acids. The CDR3 is CASSLFGQIIYGYTF. The CDR3 nucleotides are TGTGCCAGCAGCTTATTCGGACAGATCATCTATGGCTACACCTTC.